This TCR beta chain came from a study of blood T cell repertoires in COVID-19. Turning to the study itself: COVID-19 samples collected from the United States, Italy and Spain covered acute and convalescent phases. Nucleic acid was either cDNA or gDNA, and it came from T cells, B-cell-depleted T cells, or PBMCs.

CDR1 and CDR2 (germline): PRHDT, FYEKMQ (reference sequence). The ends lost 5 bases at V and 7 bases at J; junction bases unmatched: 3. The CDR3 is 15 amino acids. In the authors' methods: Quantification of nucleated cells was approximated via reference gene primer amplification. Sequencing was performed with immunoSEQ multiplex PCR; in TCRdb, only in-frame clones are kept and a portion is missing. The D gene and trimming were derived from the DNA, and the V and J assignments and clone size from that table. The data show 150,000 to 200,000 clones, with around 90% seen just once and 2.7% held by the top ten.

V gene TRBV13 combines with J gene TRBJ2-1, with 15 nucleotides matching TRBD2. Sequencing was done on a sample of peripheral blood. This clonotype was sampled from a man between 35 and 55 years old with active or convalescent COVID-19. The CDR3 DNA sequence: TGTGCCAGCAGCCTGGGACTAGCGGGGGGAAATGAGCAGTTCTTC. Translated: CASSLGLAGGNEQFF.